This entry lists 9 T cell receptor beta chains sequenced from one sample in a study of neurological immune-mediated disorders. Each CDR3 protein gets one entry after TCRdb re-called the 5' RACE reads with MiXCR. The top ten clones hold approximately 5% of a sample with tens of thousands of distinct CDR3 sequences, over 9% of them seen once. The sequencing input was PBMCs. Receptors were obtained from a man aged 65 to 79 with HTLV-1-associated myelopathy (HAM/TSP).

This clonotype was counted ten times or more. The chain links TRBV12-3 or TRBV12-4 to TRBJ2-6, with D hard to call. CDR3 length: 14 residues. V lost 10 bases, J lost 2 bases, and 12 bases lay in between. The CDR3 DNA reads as TGTGCCACCTCCCAAGGCCCTGGGGCCAACGTCCTGACTTTC. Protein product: CATSQGPGANVLTF.

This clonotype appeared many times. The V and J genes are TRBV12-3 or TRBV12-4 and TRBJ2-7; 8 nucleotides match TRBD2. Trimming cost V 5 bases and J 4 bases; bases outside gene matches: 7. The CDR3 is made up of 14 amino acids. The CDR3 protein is CASSNHASGYEQYF. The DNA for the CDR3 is TGTGCCAGCAGTAATCATGCTAGCGGGTACGAGCAGTACTTC.

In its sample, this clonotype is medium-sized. CDR3 sequence (DNA): TGTGCCAGCAGCCCGAGGGATCCTCCTTACACTGAAGCTTTCTTT. Its protein product is CASSPRDPPYTEAFF. The chain joins TRBV7-6 to TRBJ1-1; D call uncertain. Germline values: CDR1 SGHVS, CDR2 FNYEAQ. The CDR3 is 15 residues long. With 5 bases removed from V and 3 bases from J, the gap between germline ends came to 16 bases.

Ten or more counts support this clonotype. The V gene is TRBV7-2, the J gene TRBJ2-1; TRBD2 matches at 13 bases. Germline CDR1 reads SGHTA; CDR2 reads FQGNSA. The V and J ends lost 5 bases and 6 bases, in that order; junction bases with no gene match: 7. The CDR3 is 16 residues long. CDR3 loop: CASSPTSGRLSNEQFF. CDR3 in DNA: TGTGCCAGCAGCCCGACTAGCGGGAGGTTGAGCAATGAGCAGTTCTTC.

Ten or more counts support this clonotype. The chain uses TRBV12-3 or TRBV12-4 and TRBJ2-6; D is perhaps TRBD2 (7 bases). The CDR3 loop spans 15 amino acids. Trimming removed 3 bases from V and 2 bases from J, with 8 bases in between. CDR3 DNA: TGTGCCAGCAGTTTGGGGGGGCCTGGGGCCAACGTCCTGACTTTC. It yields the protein CASSLGGPGANVLTF.

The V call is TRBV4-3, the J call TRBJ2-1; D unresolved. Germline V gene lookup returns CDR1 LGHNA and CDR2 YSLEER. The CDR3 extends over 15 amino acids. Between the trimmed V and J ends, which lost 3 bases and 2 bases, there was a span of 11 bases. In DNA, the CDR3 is TGCGCCAGCAGCCATACAATGGATCCCTACAATGAGCAGTTCTTC. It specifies CASSHTMDPYNEQFF.

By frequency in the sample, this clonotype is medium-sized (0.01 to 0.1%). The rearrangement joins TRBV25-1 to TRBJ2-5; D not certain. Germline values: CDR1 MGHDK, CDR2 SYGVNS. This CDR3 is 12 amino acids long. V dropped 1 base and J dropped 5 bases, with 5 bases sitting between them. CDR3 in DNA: TGTGCCAGCAGTGAATCGTGGGAGACCCAGTACTTC. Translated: CASSESWETQYF.

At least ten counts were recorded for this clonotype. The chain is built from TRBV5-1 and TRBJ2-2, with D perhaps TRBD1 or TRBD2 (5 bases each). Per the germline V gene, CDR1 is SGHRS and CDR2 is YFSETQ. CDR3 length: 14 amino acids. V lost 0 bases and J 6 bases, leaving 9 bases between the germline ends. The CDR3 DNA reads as TGCGCCAGCAGCTTGGTCTCGGGGCCCGGGGAGCTGTTTTTT. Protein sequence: CASSLVSGPGELFF.

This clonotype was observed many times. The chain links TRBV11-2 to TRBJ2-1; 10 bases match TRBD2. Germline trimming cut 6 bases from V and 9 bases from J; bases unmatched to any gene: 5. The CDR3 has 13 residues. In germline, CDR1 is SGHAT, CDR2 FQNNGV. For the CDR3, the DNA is TGTGCCAGCAGGTGGCTAGCGGGAGTTGAGCAGTTCTTC. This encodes CASRWLAGVEQFF.